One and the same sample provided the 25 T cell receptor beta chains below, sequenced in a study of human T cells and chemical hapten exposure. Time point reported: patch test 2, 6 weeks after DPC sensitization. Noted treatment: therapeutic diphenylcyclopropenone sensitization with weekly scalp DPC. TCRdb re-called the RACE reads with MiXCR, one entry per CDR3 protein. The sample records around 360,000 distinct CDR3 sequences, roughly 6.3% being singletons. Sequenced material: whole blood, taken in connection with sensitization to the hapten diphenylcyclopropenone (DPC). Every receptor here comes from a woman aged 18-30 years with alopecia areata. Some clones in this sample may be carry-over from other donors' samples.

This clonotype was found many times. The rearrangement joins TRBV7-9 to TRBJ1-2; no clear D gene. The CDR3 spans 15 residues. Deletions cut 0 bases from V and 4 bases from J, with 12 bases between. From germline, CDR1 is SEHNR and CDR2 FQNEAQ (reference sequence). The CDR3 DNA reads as TGTGCCAGCAGCTTAGCTCCGGTGGCAGCCTATGGCTACACCTTC. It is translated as CASSLAPVAAYGYTF.

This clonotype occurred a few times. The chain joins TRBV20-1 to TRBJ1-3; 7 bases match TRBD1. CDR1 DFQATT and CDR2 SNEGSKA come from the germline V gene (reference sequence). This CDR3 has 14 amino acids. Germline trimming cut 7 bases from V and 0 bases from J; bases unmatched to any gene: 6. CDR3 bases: TGCAGTGTCACACGGACAGGCTCTGGAAACACCATATATTTT. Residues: CSVTRTGSGNTIYF.

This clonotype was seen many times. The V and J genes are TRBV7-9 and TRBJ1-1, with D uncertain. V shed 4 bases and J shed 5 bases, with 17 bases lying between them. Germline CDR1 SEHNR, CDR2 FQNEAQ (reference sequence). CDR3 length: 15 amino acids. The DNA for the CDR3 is TGTGCCAGCAGCTGGCGTGGGGTCGGAATGACTGAAGCTTTCTTT. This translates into CASSWRGVGMTEAFF.

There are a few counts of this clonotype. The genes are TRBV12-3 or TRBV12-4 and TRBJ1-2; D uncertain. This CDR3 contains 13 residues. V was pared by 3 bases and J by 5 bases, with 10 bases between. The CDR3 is CASSLARRYGYTF. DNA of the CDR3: TGTGCCAGCAGTTTGGCAAGGCGGTATGGCTACACCTTC.

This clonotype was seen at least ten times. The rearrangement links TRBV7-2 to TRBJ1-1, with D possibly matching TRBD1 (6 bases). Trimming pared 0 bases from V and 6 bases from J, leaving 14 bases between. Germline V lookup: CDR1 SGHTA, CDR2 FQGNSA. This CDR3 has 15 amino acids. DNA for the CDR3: TGTGCCAGCAGCTTAGCGCTGGTGGGGGCGGCTGAAGCTTTCTTT. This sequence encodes CASSLALVGAAEAFF.

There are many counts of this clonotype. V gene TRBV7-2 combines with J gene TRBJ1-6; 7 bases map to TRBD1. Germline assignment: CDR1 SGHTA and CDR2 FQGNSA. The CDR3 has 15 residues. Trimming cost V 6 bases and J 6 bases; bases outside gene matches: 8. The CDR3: CASRSRTGSNSPLHF. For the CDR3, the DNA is TGTGCCAGCAGATCCAGGACAGGTTCTAATTCACCCCTCCACTTT.

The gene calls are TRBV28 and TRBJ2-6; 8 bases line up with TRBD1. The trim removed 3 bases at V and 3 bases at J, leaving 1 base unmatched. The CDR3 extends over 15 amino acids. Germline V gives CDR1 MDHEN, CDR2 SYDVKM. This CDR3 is CASSFGQGGANVLTF. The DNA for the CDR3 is TGTGCCAGCAGTTTCGGACAGGGTGGGGCCAACGTCCTGACTTTC.

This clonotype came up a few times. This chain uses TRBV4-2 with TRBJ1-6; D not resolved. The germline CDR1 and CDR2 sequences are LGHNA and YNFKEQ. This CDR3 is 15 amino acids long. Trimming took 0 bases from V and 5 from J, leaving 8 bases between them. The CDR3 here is CASSQETANNSPLHF. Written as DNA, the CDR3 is TGTGCCAGCAGCCAAGAAACGGCGAATAATTCACCCCTCCACTTT.

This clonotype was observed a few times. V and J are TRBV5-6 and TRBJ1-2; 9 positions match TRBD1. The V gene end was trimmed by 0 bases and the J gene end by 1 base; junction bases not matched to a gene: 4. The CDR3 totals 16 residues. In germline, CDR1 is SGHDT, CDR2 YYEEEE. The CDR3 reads CASSLAGTGYNYGYTF. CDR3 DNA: TGTGCCAGCAGCTTGGCAGGGACAGGGTATAACTATGGCTACACCTTC. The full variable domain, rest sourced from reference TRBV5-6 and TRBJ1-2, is DAGVTQSPTHLIKTRGQQVTLRCSPKSGHDTVSWYQQALGQGPQFIFQYYEEEERQRGNFPDRFSGHQFPNYSSELNVNALLLGDSALYLCASSLAGTGYNYGYTFGSGTRLTVV.

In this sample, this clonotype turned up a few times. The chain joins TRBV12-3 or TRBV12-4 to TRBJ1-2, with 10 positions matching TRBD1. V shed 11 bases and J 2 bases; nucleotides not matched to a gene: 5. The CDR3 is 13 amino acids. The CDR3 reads CAAKGQGNYGYTF. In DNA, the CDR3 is TGTGCCGCGAAGGGACAGGGGAACTATGGCTACACCTTC.

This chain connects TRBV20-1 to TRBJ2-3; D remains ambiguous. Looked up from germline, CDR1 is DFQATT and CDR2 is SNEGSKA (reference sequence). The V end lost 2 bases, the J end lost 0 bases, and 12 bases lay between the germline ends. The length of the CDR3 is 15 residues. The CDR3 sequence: CSARKSVVSTDTQYF. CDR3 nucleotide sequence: TGCAGTGCTAGAAAGTCTGTTGTTAGCACAGATACGCAGTATTTT.

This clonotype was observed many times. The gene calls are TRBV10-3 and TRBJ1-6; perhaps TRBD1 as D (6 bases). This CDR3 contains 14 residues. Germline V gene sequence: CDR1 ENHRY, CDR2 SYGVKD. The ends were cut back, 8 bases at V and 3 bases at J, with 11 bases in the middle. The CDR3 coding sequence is TGTGCCATCTCGGGGGCGTTCTATAATTCACCCCTCCACTTT. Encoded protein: CAISGAFYNSPLHF.

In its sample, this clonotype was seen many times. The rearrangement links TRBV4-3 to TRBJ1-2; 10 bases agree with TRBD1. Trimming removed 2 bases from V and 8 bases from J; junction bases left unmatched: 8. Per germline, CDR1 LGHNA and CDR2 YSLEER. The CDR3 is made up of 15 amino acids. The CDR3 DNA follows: TGCGCCAGCAGCCAATATTCCGGGACAGGGGAGGGCTACACCTTC. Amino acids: CASSQYSGTGEGYTF.

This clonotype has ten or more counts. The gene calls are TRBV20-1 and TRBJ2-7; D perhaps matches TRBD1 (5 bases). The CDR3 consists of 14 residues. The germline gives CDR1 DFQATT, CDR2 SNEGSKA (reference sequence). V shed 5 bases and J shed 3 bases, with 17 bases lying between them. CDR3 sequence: CSAGAGSIHYEQYF. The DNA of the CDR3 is TGCAGTGCTGGAGCAGGGTCTATCCACTACGAGCAGTACTTC.

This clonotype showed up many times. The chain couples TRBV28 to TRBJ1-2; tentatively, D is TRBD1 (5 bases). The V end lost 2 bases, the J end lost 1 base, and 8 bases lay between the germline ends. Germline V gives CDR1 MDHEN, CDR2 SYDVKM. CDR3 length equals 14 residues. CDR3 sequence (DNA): TGTGCCAGCAGTTTAGCAGGGAATAACTATGGCTACACCTTC. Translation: CASSLAGNNYGYTF.

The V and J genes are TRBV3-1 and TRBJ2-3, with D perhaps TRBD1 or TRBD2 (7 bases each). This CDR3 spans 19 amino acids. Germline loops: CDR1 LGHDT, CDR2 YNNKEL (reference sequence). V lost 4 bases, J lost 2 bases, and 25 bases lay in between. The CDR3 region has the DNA TGTGCCAGCAGCCCCCCTCGCAGGGGGGGGGGACTGTACACAGATACGCAGTATTTT. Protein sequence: CASSPPRRGGGLYTDTQYF.

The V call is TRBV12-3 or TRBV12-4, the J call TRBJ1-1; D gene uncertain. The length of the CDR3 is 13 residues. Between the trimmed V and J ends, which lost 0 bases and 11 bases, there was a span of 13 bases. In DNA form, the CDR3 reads TGTGCCAGCAGTTTAGCCGGGAACGGCTTGGCTTTCTTT. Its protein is CASSLAGNGLAFF.

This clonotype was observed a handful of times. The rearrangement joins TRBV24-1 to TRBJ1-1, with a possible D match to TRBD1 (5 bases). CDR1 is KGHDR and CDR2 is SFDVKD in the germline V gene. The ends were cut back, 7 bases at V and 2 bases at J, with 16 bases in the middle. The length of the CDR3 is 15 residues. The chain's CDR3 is CATSPSNRLNTEAFF. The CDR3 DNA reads TGTGCCACCAGCCCATCCAACAGGCTAAACACTGAAGCTTTCTTT.

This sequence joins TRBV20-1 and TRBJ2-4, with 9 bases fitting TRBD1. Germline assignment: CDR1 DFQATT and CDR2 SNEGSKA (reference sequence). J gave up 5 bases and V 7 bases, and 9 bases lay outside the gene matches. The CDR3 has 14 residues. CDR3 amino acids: CSVKGTGSQNIQYF. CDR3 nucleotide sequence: TGCAGTGTGAAAGGGACAGGGTCCCAAAACATTCAGTACTTC.

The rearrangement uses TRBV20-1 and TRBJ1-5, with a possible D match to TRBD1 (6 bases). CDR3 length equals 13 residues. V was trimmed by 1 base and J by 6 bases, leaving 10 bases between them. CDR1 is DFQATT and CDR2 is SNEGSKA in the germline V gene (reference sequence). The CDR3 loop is CSARVTGLQPQHF. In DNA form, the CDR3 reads TGCAGTGCTAGAGTAACAGGGCTTCAGCCCCAGCATTTT.

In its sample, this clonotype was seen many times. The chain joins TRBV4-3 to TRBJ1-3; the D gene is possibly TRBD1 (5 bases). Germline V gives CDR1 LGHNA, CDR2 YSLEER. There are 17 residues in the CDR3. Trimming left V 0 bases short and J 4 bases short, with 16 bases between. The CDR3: CASSQDIGGGGGNTIYF. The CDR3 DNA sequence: TGCGCCAGCAGCCAAGATATCGGCGGGGGAGGGGGAAACACCATATATTTT.

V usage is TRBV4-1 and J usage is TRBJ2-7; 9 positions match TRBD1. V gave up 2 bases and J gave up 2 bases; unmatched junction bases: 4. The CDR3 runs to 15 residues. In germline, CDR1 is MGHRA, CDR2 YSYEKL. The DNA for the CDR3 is TGCGCCAGCAGCCAACTGGGGGACAGGGCCTACGAGCAGTACTTC. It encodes CASSQLGDRAYEQYF.

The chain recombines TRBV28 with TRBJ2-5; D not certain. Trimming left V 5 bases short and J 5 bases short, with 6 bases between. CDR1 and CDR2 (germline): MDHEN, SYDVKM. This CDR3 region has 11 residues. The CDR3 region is CASSEVETQYF. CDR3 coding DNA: TGTGCCAGCAGTGAGGTGGAGACCCAGTACTTC.

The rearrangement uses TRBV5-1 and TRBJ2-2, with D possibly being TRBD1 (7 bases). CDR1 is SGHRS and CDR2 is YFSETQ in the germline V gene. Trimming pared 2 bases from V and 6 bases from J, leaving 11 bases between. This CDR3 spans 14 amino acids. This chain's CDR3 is CASSFDREAGELFF. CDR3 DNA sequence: TGCGCCAGCAGCTTCGACAGGGAGGCCGGGGAGCTGTTTTTT.

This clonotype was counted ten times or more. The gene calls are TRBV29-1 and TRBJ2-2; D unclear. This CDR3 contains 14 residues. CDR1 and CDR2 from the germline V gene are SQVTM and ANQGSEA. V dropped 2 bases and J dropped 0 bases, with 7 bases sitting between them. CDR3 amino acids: CSVEWAPNTGELFF. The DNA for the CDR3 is TGCAGCGTTGAATGGGCCCCGAACACCGGGGAGCTGTTTTTT.